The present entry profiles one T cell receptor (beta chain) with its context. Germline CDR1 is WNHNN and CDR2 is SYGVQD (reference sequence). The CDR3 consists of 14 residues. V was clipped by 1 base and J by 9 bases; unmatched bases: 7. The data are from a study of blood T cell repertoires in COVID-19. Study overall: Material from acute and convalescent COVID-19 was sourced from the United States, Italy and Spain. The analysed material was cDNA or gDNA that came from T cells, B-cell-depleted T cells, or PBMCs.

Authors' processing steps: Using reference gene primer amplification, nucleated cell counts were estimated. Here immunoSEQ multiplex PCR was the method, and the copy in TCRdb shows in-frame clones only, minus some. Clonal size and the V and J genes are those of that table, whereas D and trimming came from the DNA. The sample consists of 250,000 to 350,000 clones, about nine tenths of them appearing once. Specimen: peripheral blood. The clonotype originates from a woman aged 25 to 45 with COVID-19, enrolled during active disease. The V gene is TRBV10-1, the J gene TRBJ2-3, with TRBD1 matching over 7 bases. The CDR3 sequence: CASSEYILDRTQYF. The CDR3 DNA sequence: TGCGCCAGCAGTGAGTACATACTGGACAGGACGCAGTATTTT.